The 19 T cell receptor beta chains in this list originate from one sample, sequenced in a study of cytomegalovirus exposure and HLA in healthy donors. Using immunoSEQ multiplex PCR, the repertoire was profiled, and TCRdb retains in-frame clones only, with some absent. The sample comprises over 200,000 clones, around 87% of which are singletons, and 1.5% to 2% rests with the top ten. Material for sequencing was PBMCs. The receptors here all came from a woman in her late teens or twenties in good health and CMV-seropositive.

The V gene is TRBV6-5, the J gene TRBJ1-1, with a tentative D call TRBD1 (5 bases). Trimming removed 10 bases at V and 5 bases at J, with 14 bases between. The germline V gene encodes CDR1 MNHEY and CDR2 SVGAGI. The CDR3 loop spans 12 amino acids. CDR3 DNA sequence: TGTGCCACCAGGGAGCGTCGGACTGAAGCTTTCTTT. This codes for CATRERRTEAFF.

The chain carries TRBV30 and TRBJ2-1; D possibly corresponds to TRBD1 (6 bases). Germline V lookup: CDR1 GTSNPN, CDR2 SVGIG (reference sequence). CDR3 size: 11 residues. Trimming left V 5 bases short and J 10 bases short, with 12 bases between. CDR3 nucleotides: TGTGCCTGGGGAACAGGGCAGGAGCAGTTCTTC. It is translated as CAWGTGQEQFF.

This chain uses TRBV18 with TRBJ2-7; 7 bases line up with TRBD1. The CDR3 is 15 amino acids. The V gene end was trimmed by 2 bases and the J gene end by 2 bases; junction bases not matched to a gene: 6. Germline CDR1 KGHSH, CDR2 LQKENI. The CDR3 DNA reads TGTGCCAGCTCACCATCGACAGGGTCAGCCTACGAGCAGTACTTC. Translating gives CASSPSTGSAYEQYF.

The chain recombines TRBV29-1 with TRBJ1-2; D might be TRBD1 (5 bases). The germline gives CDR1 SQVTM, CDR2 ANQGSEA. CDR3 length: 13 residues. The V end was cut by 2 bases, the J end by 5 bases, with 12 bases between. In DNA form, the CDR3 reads TGCAGCGTTGAATGGCCCCAGGGATATGGCTACACCTTC. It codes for CSVEWPQGYGYTF.

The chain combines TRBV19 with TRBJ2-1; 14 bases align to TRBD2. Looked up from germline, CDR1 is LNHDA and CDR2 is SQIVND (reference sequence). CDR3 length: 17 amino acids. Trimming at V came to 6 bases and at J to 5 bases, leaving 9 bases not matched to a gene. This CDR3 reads CASRSGTSGSSHNEQFF. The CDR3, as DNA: TGTGCCAGTAGATCCGGGACTAGCGGGAGTAGTCACAATGAGCAGTTCTTC.

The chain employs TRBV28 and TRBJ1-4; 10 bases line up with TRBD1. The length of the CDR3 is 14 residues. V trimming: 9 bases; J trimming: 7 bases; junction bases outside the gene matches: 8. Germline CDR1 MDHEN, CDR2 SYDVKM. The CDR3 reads CARPLTGGCEKLFF. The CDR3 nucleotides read TGTGCCAGACCCCTGACAGGGGGCTGTGAAAAACTGTTTTTT.

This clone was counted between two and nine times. For the CDR3, the DNA is TGTGCCAGCAGCTTTGAAGGGGGTTATAGCAATCAGCCCCAGCATTTT. This translates into CASSFEGGYSNQPQHF. The rearrangement joins TRBV7-2 to TRBJ1-5; tentatively, D is TRBD1 (6 bases). The CDR3 runs to 16 residues. The germline V gene has CDR1 SGHTA and CDR2 FQGNSA. Trimming left V 3 bases short and J 0 bases short, with 12 bases between.

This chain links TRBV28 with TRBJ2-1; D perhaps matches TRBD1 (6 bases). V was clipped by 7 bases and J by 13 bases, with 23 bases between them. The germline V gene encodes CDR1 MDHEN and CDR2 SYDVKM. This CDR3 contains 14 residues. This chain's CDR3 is CASTFRTAVGPQFF. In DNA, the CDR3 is TGTGCCAGCACTTTCAGGACAGCCGTAGGGCCTCAGTTCTTC.

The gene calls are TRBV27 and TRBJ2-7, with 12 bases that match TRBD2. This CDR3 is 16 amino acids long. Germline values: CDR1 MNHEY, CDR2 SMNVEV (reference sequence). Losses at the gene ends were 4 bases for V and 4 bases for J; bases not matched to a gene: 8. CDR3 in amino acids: CASSSPSGRALYEQYF. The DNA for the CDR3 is TGTGCCAGCAGTTCCCCTAGCGGGAGGGCCTTATACGAGCAGTACTTC.

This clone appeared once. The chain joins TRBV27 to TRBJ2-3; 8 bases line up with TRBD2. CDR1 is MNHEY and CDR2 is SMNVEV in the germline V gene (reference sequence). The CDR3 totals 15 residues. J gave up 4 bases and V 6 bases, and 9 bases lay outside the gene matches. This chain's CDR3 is CASSVAGWGADTQYF. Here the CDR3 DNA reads TGTGCCAGCAGCGTAGCGGGATGGGGCGCAGATACGCAGTATTTT.

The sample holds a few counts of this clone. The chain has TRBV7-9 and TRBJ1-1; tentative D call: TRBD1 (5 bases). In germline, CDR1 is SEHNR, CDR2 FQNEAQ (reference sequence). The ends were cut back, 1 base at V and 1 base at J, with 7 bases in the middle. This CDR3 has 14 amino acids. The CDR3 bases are TGTGCCAGCAGCTTAGTAGGGGAGAACACTGAAGCTTTCTTT. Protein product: CASSLVGENTEAFF.

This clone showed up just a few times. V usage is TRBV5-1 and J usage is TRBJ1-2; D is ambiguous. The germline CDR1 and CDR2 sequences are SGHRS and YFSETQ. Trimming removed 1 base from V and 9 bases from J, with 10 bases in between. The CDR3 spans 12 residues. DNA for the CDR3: TGCGCCAGCAGCTTGCGGGAGCGGAGCTACACCTTC. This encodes CASSLRERSYTF.

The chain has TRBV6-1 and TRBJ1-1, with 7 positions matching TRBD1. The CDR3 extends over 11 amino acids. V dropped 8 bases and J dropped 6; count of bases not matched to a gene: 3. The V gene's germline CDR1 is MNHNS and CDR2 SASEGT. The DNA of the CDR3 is TGTGCCAGCCCGGACAGGTCTGAAGCTTTCTTT. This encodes CASPDRSEAFF.

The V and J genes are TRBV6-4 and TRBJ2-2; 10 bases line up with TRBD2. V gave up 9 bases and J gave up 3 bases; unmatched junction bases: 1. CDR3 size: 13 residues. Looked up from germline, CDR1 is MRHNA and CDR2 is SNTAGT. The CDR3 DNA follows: TGTGCCAGAGGACTAGCGGACACCGGGGAGCTGTTTTTT. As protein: CARGLADTGELFF.

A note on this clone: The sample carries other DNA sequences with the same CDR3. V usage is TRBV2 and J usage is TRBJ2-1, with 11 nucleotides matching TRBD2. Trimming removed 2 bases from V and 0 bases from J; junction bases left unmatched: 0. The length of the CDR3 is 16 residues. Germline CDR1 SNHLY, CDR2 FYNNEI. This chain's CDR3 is CASSETSGSSYNEQFF. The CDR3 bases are TGTGCCAGCAGTGAAACTAGCGGGAGCTCCTACAATGAGCAGTTCTTC.

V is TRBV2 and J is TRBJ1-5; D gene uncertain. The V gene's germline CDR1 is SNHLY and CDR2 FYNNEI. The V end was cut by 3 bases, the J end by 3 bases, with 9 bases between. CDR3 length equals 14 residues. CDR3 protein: CASSDTVFNQPQHF. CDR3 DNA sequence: TGTGCCAGCAGTGACACAGTTTTCAATCAGCCCCAGCATTTT.

The chain's CDR3 is CASSPQPPGQGSYEQYF. CDR3 sequence (DNA): TGTGCCAGCAGCCCCCAACCCCCGGGACAGGGTTCCTACGAGCAGTACTTC. The chain uses TRBV5-6 and TRBJ2-7; 9 nucleotides match TRBD1. The germline V gene has CDR1 SGHDT and CDR2 YYEEEE. The trim removed 4 bases at V and 1 base at J, leaving 12 bases unmatched. The CDR3 has 17 residues.

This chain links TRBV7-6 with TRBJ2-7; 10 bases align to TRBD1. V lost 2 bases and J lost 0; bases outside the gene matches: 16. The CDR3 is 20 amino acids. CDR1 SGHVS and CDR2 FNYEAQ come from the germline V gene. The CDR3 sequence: CASSLFRGQGGPQTSYEQYF. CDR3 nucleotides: TGTGCCAGCAGCTTATTTAGAGGACAGGGGGGCCCCCAAACCTCCTACGAGCAGTACTTC.

CDR3 bases: TGTGCCAGCAGTCGCGGACTAGTCGCGAACACCGGGGAGCTGTTTTTT. Encoded protein: CASSRGLVANTGELFF. The chain joins TRBV27 to TRBJ2-2, with TRBD2 matching 7 bases. The CDR3 extends over 16 amino acids. From germline, CDR1 is MNHEY and CDR2 SMNVEV (reference sequence). Germline trimming cut 5 bases from V and 0 bases from J; bases unmatched to any gene: 6.